A selection of T cell receptor beta chains follows, all from one sample in a study of cytomegalovirus exposure and HLA in healthy donors. Data came from immunoSEQ multiplex PCR; TCRdb stores just in-frame clones and leaves some out. The repertoire has about 160,000 clones, around 83% of them found once; the top ten carry under 8%. The sequencing sample was made of PBMCs. The receptors stem from a man in his forties or fifties in good health and CMV-seropositive. Both conserved end residues are part of each CDR3. D genes are given only for firm matches.

v_gene	len	d_gene	CDR3aa
TRBV10-2	12	-	CASSPQGETQYF
TRBV9	15	-	CASSVGWRADEKLFF
TRBV1	15	-	CTSRLQGARDGGYTF
TRBV6-1	14	TRBD1	CASSTRTGTGEQYF
TRBV19	16	-	CASSIILSSSYNEQFF
TRBV28	15	TRBD1	CASSHLTGINEKLFF
TRBV7-3	17	TRBD1	CASSPGDRGSMNTEAFF
TRBV7-8	18	TRBD2	CASSLRPGLAGGRNEQFF
TRBV5-6	14	TRBD1	CASSATGATGELFF
TRBV12-5	16	TRBD1	CASGRTGTEYKNEQFF
TRBV11-2	14	TRBD2	CASNSGISSYEQYF
TRBV6-5	15	TRBD1	CASSYGTGGRAEAFF
TRBV6-6	16	TRBD1	CASSYSIQGAPREAFF
TRBV19	14	TRBD1	CASRRGTDNSPLHF
TRBV5-8	14	-	CASSGGTGQETQYF
TRBV10-2	14	-	CASSLLGGPYEQYF
TRBV11-1	16	-	CASSLLRGGTGNEQFF
TRBV5-6	17	TRBD1	CASSLSTGAGGIDEQYF
TRBV19	15	-	CASSPILNSPGELFF
TRBV2	13	-	CASIVLDGYEQYF
TRBV5-5	15	TRBD1	CASGFDRGSHYEQFF
TRBV5-4	16	TRBD2	CASSLGTSGSAGELFF
TRBV19	12	-	CASSIRAGEDIF
TRBV29-1	13	TRBD1	CSVRTGALTEAFF
TRBV28	15	TRBD1	CASRGWDSGNQPQHF
TRBV27	14	-	CASSAITGTGELFF
TRBV7-3	15	TRBD2	CASSWSGGPYNEQFF
TRBV7-9	14	-	CSSSYLNREAGYTF
TRBV6-5	15	-	CASSYSRRQGGGYTF
TRBV6-5	15	TRBD1	CASSKRQGRGNTIYF
TRBV9	14	TRBD2	CASSGGLAIDTQYF
TRBV7-3	13	-	CASSPGGDAGYTF
TRBV7-6	15	-	CASSLGQSKNTEAFF
TRBV7-9	18	TRBD2	CASSLETSGGPAIETQYF
TRBV12-5	14	-	CASGRELSNTEAFF
TRBV2	16	-	CASSEWGLPTSYEQYF
TRBV28	14	-	CASGGGIAKNIQYF
TRBV11-2	15	TRBD1	CASSLEDRGNYGYTF
TRBV19	13	-	CASSSGAGYGYTF
TRBV12-5	12	-	CASGLASYEQYF
TRBV30	14	-	CAWSEGLTSNEQFF
TRBV5-4	15	TRBD1	CASSLVLRGRETQYF
TRBV6-5	13	TRBD1	CASSRGGEETQYF
TRBV2	15	TRBD2	CASRWVSGAGNEQFF
TRBV2	13	-	CASIPATKETQYF
TRBV4-1	14	-	CASSQGPRVNEQYF
TRBV20-1	11	-	CSARGGETQYF
TRBV19	13	-	CASKIPRDTEAFF